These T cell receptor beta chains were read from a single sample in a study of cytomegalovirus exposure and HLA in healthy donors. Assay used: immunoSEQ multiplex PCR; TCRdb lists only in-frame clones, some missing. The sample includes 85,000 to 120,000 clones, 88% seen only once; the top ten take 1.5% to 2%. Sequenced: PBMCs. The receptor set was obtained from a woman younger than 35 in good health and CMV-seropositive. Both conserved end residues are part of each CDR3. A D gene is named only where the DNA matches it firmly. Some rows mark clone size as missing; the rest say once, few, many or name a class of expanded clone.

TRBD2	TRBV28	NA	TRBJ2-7	TGTGCCAGCAGTTTGGGTAAAACTAGCGGCGAGCAGTACTTC	CASSLGKTSGEQYF
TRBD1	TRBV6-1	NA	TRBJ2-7	TGTGCCAGCAGTGGGACAGGGGTATACGAGCAGTACTTC	CASSGTGVYEQYF
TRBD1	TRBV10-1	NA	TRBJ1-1	TGCGCCAGCAGGGACAGGGTCGGCACTGAAGCTTTCTTT	CASRDRVGTEAFF
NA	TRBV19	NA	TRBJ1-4	TGTGCCAGTAGTATACAACAGGGAGATAATGAAAAACTGTTTTTT	CASSIQQGDNEKLFF
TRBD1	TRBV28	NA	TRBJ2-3	TGTGCCAGCAGCCCAGTTACCGGGACAGAGAACCGAGATACGCAGTATTTT	CASSPVTGTENRDTQYF
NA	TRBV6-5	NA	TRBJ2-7	TGTGCCAGCCAAGTCACAACGGGCGAGCAGTACTTC	CASQVTTGEQYF
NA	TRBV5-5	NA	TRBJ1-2	TGTGCCAGCAGCTCTGAGGCCCTAAGGGGCTACACCTTC	CASSSEALRGYTF
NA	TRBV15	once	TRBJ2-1	TGTGCCACCAGCAGCATTTGGGGCGCCGGGGGACCCTTGAATGAGCAGTTCTTC	CATSSIWGAGGPLNEQFF
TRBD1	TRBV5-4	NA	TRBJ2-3	TGTGCCAGCAGCCCGGGGACAGCCAGCACAGATACGCAGTATTTT	CASSPGTASTDTQYF
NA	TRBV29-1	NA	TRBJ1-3	TGCAGCGTTGTGGGGCTAGAGGGAAACACCATATATTTT	CSVVGLEGNTIYF
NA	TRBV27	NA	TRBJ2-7	TGTGCCAGCAGTTTATCTGCTAGTAGGGGCTACGAGCAGTACTTC	CASSLSASRGYEQYF
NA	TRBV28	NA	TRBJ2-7	TGTGCCAGCAGTGCCAGGGTCTCCTACGAGCAGTACTTC	CASSARVSYEQYF
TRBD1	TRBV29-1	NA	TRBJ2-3	TGCAGCGTAGGGCCGGGACAGCGCACAGATACGCAGTATTTT	CSVGPGQRTDTQYF
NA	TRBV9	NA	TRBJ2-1	TGTGCCAGCAGCGTAGGGCGGGGCAGGGAGAAGAATGAGCAGTTCTTC	CASSVGRGREKNEQFF
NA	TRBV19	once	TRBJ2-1	TGTGCCAGTAGTACGCAACTCAGGGACAATGAGCAGTTCTTC	CASSTQLRDNEQFF
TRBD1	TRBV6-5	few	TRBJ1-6	TGTGCCAGCAGTTACCGACAGGGGGGGGCCTCACCCCTCCACTTT	CASSYRQGGASPLHF
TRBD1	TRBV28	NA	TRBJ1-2	TGTGCCAGCAACACTAGACAGGGGTGGGATGGCTACACCTTC	CASNTRQGWDGYTF
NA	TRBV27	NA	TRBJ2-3	TGTGCCAGCAGTTTTAACAGAGCTAGCACAGATACGCAGTATTTT	CASSFNRASTDTQYF
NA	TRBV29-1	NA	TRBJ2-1	TGCAGCGTTGAAATGTGGCAGGGAACCTACAATGAGCAGTTCTTC	CSVEMWQGTYNEQFF
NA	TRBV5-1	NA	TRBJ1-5	TGCGCCAGCAGGGAGACAGAGTATCAGCCCCAGCATTTT	CASRETEYQPQHF
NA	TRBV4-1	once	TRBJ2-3	TGCGCCAGCAGCCAAGAAGTCGGCGTCGGGGCAGATACGCAGTATTTT	CASSQEVGVGADTQYF
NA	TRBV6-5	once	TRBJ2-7	TGTGCCAGCAGTTACCCCGGAGAATACGAGCAGTACTTC	CASSYPGEYEQYF
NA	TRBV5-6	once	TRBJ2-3	TGTGCCAGCAGCCTATCTACAGATACGCAGTATTTT	CASSLSTDTQYF
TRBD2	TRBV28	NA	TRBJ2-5	TGTGCCAGCAGTTTTTTGGCTAGCGGGTTCCAAGAGACCCAGTACTTC	CASSFLASGFQETQYF
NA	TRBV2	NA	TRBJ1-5	TGTGCCAGCAGTGAGCAGGTTCAGCCCCAGCATTTT	CASSEQVQPQHF
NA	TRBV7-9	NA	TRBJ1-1	TGTGCCAGCAGCGCGACAGGTATCCCTTCGAACACTGAAGCTTTCTTT	CASSATGIPSNTEAFF
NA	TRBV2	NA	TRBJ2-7	TGTGCCAGCCAAGAGAACTACGAGCAGTACTTC	CASQENYEQYF
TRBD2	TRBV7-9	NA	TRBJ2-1	TGTGCCAGCAGGTCCGCGAGCGGGGGGGTCAATGAGCAGTTCTTC	CASRSASGGVNEQFF
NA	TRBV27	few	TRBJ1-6	TGTGCCAGCGGCAAGGAACAGGGATCTTCACCCCTCCACTTT	CASGKEQGSSPLHF
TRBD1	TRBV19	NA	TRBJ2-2	TGTGCCAGTAGTACGGGACAGTGGAACACCGGGGAGCTGTTTTTT	CASSTGQWNTGELFF
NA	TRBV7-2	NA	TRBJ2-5	TGTGCCAGCAGCTTAGGGGTTTCGGGCCAAGAGACCCAGTACTTC	CASSLGVSGQETQYF
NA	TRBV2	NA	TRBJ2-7	TGTGCCAGCAGTGAAGCTTCCCGTGCGAGCGAGCAGTACTTC	CASSEASRASEQYF
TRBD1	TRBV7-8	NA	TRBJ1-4	TGTGCCAGCAGCTCAGGACAGGCAAATGAAAAACTGTTTTTT	CASSSGQANEKLFF
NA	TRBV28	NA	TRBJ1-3	TGTGCCAGCAGTTTATTACAGGGAAACACCATATATTTT	CASSLLQGNTIYF
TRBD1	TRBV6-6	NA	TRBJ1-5	TGTGCCAGCAGAGACAGGGGGCTTCAGCCCCAGCATTTT	CASRDRGLQPQHF
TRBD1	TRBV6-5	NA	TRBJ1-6	TGTGCCAGCAGTTACCTACAGGGGAGTTCACCCCTCCACTTT	CASSYLQGSSPLHF
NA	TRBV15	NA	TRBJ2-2	TGTGCCACCAGCCCGCGGAACACCGGGGAGCTGTTTTTT	CATSPRNTGELFF
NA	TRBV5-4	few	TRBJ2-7	TGTGCCAGCAGCGCGACTAGCTACGAGCAGTACTTC	CASSATSYEQYF
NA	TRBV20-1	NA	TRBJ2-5	TGCAGTGCCCGCAGGGGAGAGACCCAGTACTTC	CSARRGETQYF
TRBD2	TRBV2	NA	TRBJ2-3	TGTGCCAGCAGTTGGCTAGCGGGGACCACAGATACGCAGTATTTT	CASSWLAGTTDTQYF
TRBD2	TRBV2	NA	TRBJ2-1	TGTGCCAGCAGTGTGGCTAGCGGGGTGACGGAGCAGTTCTTC	CASSVASGVTEQFF
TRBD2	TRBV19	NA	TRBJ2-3	TGTGCCAGTAGTATAGTCGGGGGGATCACAGATACGCAGTATTTT	CASSIVGGITDTQYF
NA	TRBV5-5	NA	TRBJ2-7	TGTGCCAGCAGCCTCCGAACACTAACCACCTACGAGCAGTACTTC	CASSLRTLTTYEQYF
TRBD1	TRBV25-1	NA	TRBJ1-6	TGTGCCAGCAGTGAATACGGGACAGCTAATTCACCCCTCCACTTT	CASSEYGTANSPLHF
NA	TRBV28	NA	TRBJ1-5	TGTGCCAGCAGTTTAGACACCAGGGTTTATAGCAATCAGCCCCAGCATTTT	CASSLDTRVYSNQPQHF
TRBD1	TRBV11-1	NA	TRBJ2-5	TGTGCCAGCAGCTTACCGGACAGGGGGAAGACCCAGTACTTC	CASSLPDRGKTQYF
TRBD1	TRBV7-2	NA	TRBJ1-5	TGTGCCAGCAGCACGACAGGGGGAATCTGGCAGCCCCAGCATTTT	CASSTTGGIWQPQHF
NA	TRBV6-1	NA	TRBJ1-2	TGTGCCAGCAGTGAATTGGATAGGAGGTACATTAACTATGGCTACACCTTC	CASSELDRRYINYGYTF
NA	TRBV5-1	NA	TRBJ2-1	TGCGCCAGCAGCTTTGGGGGCCCCAATGAGCAGTTCTTC	CASSFGGPNEQFF
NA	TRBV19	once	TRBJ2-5	TGTGCCAGTACGCAGGGCTCAGAATTACAAGAGACCCAGTACTTC	CASTQGSELQETQYF
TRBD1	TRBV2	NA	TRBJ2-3	TGTGCCAGCAGTGTTGACAGGGGGCTAAATACGCAGTATTTT	CASSVDRGLNTQYF
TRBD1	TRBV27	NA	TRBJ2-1	TGTGCCACCTCCCCTGAGGACAGGGGCCACCATGAGCAGTTCTTC	CATSPEDRGHHEQFF
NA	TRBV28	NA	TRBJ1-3	TGTGCCAGCAGTCCGGACGGACACTCTGGAAACACCATATATTTT	CASSPDGHSGNTIYF
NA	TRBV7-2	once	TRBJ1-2	TGTGCCAGCAGTTACTCCGGGCCACAGGGCTATGGCTACACCTTC	CASSYSGPQGYGYTF
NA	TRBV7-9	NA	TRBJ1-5	TGTGCCAGCAGCAAAGGACAGTCCCGTAGCAATCAGCCCCAGCATTTT	CASSKGQSRSNQPQHF
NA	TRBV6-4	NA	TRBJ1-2	TGTGCCAGCAGTGAAATGGAGGGGTATGGCTACACCTTC	CASSEMEGYGYTF
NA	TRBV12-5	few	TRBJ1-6	TGTGCCAGTCGGGGACTAGATAATTCACCCCTCCACTTT	CASRGLDNSPLHF